These 7 T cell receptor beta chains share one sample of origin, sequenced in a study of Ad26.COV2.S vaccination and SARS-CoV-2 variants. Sequencing used immunoSEQ multiplex PCR; TCRdb keeps in-frame clones, though not all of them. The table has roughly 320,000 clones, about nine tenths seen once. Treatment denoted: about 20 received Ad26.COV2.S at low or high dose, single or two shots; 5 received placebo; per-sample allocation not given. Sampling was done on day 63 after the first vaccine or placebo injection. The sample was peripheral blood, taken in a trial of Ad26.COV2.S vaccine versus placebo. The receptors derive from a person between 18 and 65 years old who received the Ad26.COV2.S COVID-19 vaccine or a placebo.

The genes are TRBV6-5 and TRBJ1-2; 10 positions agree with TRBD1. V gave up 5 bases and J gave up 4 bases; unmatched junction bases: 7. Germline CDR1 MNHEY, CDR2 SVGAGI. The CDR3 is 15 amino acids. The CDR3 sequence: CASSLRDRGFYGYTF. The DNA of the CDR3 is TGTGCCAGCAGTCTCCGGGACAGGGGATTCTATGGCTACACCTTC.

This clone appeared a single time. CDR3 DNA sequence: TGTGCCAGCATCAGAGAACCGGTTTCACCCCTCCACTTT. Encoded protein: CASIREPVSPLHF. The V and J genes are TRBV2 and TRBJ1-6; D ambiguous. Germline V gene lookup returns CDR1 SNHLY and CDR2 FYNNEI. Trimming shortened V by 7 bases and J by 9 bases, and 13 bases separated the two germline ends. The CDR3 loop spans 13 amino acids.

The chain is built from TRBV11-2 and TRBJ1-6; 10 positions match TRBD1. The ends lost 3 bases at V and 7 bases at J; junction bases unmatched: 3. Germline V CDR1 and CDR2: SGHAT, FQNNGV. The CDR3 sequence is 15 residues long. The CDR3 coding sequence is TGTGCCAGCAGCTTGGCGGGACAGGGGAATTCACCCCTCCACTTT. It codes for CASSLAGQGNSPLHF.

The CDR3 coding sequence is TGTGCCAGCAGTTTATCCCTGGGATTCGATGGCTACACCTTC. The encoded protein is CASSLSLGFDGYTF. The J gene is TRBJ1-2, the V gene TRBV27; the D is unclear. Per germline, CDR1 MNHEY and CDR2 SMNVEV (reference sequence). Trimming stripped 0 bases from V and 6 bases from J, with 11 bases between. The CDR3 is 14 residues long.

V usage is TRBV19 and J usage is TRBJ2-3; tentatively, D is TRBD2 (6 bases). The CDR3 is 15 amino acids. V shed 3 bases and J shed 1 base, with 11 bases lying between them. The germline V gene has CDR1 LNHDA and CDR2 SQIVND (reference sequence). This chain's CDR3 is CASSISSGGTDTQYF. CDR3 nucleotide sequence: TGTGCCAGTAGTATCTCGTCGGGGGGCACAGATACGCAGTATTTT. Filled out from reference TRBV19 and TRBJ2-3, the complete variable domain reads DGGITQSPKYLFRKEGQNVTLSCEQNLNHDAMYWYRQDPGQGLRLIYYSQIVNDFQKGDIAEGYSVSREKKESFPLTVTSAQKNPTAFYLCASSISSGGTDTQYFGPGTRLTVL.

This chain connects TRBV5-1 to TRBJ2-7; unclear D gene. CDR3 length: 14 residues. CDR1 is SGHRS, CDR2 YFSETQ, per germline. V shed 4 bases and J shed 5 bases, with 16 bases lying between them. Here the CDR3 reads CASSPRSDIHEQYF. The CDR3 coding sequence is TGCGCCAGCAGCCCGCGATCGGATATCCACGAGCAGTACTTC.

In DNA form, the CDR3 reads TGTGCCAGCAGCGCTCATCAGGGAGGAGTCACTGAAGCTTTCTTT. Translation: CASSAHQGGVTEAFF. J is TRBJ1-1 and V is TRBV9, with D possibly being TRBD1 (5 bases). This CDR3 comprises 15 residues. Between the trimmed V and J ends, which lost 3 bases and 4 bases, there was a span of 16 bases. The germline CDR1 and CDR2 sequences are SGDLS and YYNGEE. Full variable domain (rest looked up from reference TRBV9 and TRBJ1-1): DSGVTQTPKHLITATGQRVTLRCSPRSGDLSVYWYQQSLDQGLQFLIQYYNGEERAKGNILERFSAQQFPDLHSELNLSSLELGDSALYFCASSAHQGGVTEAFFGQGTRLTVV.